What follows are 9 T cell receptor beta chains derived from one specimen sequenced in a study of molecular identifiers for immune sequencing clone quantification. TCRdb fed the PCR reads into MiXCR, producing one record per CDR3 protein. The profile shows some 590,000 distinct CDR3 sequences, about 25% of them singletons. Source material: naive CD8+ T cells from blood, with Jurkat cell RNA spiked in. The sample's subset: FACS-sorted CD8+CD4-CCR7+CD45RA+ naive T cells. These TCRs come from a human donor in good health. Some libraries in this study had Jurkat cell RNA spiked in.

On this clonotype itself: This may arise from a read error, as a much more abundant clone is one base away. CDR3 loop: CASSLLTGATTEAFF. The DNA for the CDR3 is TGTGCCAGCAGTTTACTTACAGGGGCCACCACTGAAGCTTTCTTT. The rearrangement links TRBV28 to TRBJ1-1; 7 positions agree with TRBD1. CDR3 length: 15 residues. Germline assignment: CDR1 MDHEN and CDR2 SYDVKM. V dropped 2 bases and J dropped 4; count of bases not matched to a gene: 7.

This clonotype was counted between two and nine times. This chain connects TRBV20-1 to TRBJ2-7; tentative D call: TRBD2 (6 bases). The CDR3 extends over 15 amino acids. CDR1 is DFQATT and CDR2 is SNEGSKA in the germline V gene (reference sequence). V dropped 0 bases and J dropped 4 bases, with 16 bases sitting between them. CDR3 DNA: TGCAGTGCTAGAGATATAAGGGGTGGAGGGTACGAGCAGTACTTC. Protein: CSARDIRGGGYEQYF.

This clonotype showed up just a few times. The chain uses TRBV4-2 and TRBJ1-6, with D tentatively TRBD1 (6 bases). CDR1 is LGHNA, CDR2 YNFKEQ, per germline. This CDR3 has 18 amino acids. Trimming stripped 0 bases from V and 9 bases from J, with 21 bases between. CDR3 protein: CASSQDALRGYSGSPLHF. The CDR3 DNA is TGTGCCAGCAGCCAAGATGCACTCAGGGGATATTCTGGTTCACCCCTCCACTTT.

This chain joins TRBV28 and TRBJ2-1, with 9 bases lining up with TRBD1. The length of the CDR3 is 15 residues. Trimming cost V 4 bases and J 8 bases; bases outside gene matches: 9. Looked up from germline, CDR1 is MDHEN and CDR2 is SYDVKM. CDR3 loop: CASSWGRQGDDEQFF. The DNA of the CDR3 is TGTGCCAGCAGTTGGGGGCGACAGGGGGACGATGAGCAGTTCTTC.

The sample holds many counts of this clonotype. The rearrangement links TRBV5-6 to TRBJ1-6; 7 nucleotides line up with TRBD1. J was trimmed by 8 bases and V by 4 bases; bases with no gene match: 12. The CDR3 is made up of 16 amino acids. The germline V gene encodes CDR1 SGHDT and CDR2 YYEEEE. The CDR3 coding sequence is TGTGCCAGCAGCCGCCCGACAGGGAGTCGGGATTCACCCCTCCACTTT. Translating gives CASSRPTGSRDSPLHF.

The chain links TRBV27 to TRBJ2-7, with D possibly TRBD1 on 6 matching bases. CDR1 MNHEY and CDR2 SMNVEV come from the germline V gene (reference sequence). The CDR3 covers 13 residues. Trimming left V 3 bases short and J 3 bases short, with 9 bases between. CDR3 protein: CASSFETGYEQYF. CDR3 nucleotides: TGTGCCAGCAGTTTTGAGACAGGCTACGAGCAGTACTTC.

This clonotype has a handful of counts. This clone may be a read error of a much larger clone one base away. The CDR3 sequence: CASSTNPATNENLFF. Written as DNA, the CDR3 is TGTGCCAGCAGCACGAACCCTGCAACTAATGAAAATCTGTTTTTT. The V gene is TRBV7-9, the J gene TRBJ1-4; D not resolved. Germline CDR1 reads SEHNR; CDR2 reads FQNEAQ (reference sequence). The CDR3 loop spans 15 amino acids.

The gene calls are TRBV3-1 and TRBJ2-1, with no clear D. This CDR3 spans 14 amino acids. CDR1 and CDR2 from the germline V gene are LGHDT and YNNKEL (reference sequence). V was cut by 4 bases and J by 7 bases, with 14 bases left in between. CDR3 bases: TGTGCCAGCAGCCCCTACTCAGCCGGGAATGAGCAGTTCTTC. Its translation is CASSPYSAGNEQFF.

In this sample, this clonotype turned up many times. DNA of the CDR3: TGTGCCAGCAGTTTTGGGGTCACCGGGGAGCTGTTTTTT. It codes for CASSFGVTGELFF. V and J are TRBV27 and TRBJ2-2; D not certain. CDR1 MNHEY and CDR2 SMNVEV come from the germline V gene (reference sequence). The CDR3 is 13 residues long. The V gene lost 3 bases and the J gene lost 4 bases, with 6 bases spanning the gap.